The present TCR beta chain was sequenced within a study of early T cells in non-severe SARS-CoV-2 infection. Notes on the study in general: VDJdb matches were skewed toward anti-spike CD8 T cell responses.

Attached unique molecular identifiers marked individual cDNA molecules. MiXCR, run by TCRdb on the 5' RACE reads, gives a single entry per CDR3 protein. This table has 60,000 or so distinct CDR3 sequences, around 12% appearing once. This clonotype was observed a few times. Its target is not known. The sequence was obtained from an adult who was a healthcare worker with PCR-confirmed SARS-CoV-2 infection or an uninfected control (not recorded which). Sample: whole blood.

In DNA, the CDR3 is TGTGCCATCAGTGATCAGGGGAATTCACCCCTCCACTTT. Translating it yields CAISDQGNSPLHF. This sequence joins TRBV10-3 and TRBJ1-6, with a tentative D call TRBD1 (6 bases). Trimming pared 3 bases from V and 7 bases from J, leaving 7 bases between. CDR3 length: 13 residues. CDR1 ENHRY and CDR2 SYGVKD come from the germline V gene.